These 19 T cell receptor beta chains were all obtained from the same sample, sequenced in a study of T cells after yellow fever vaccination. TCRdb fed the 5' RACE reads into MiXCR, producing one record per CDR3 protein. The sample contains about 130,000 distinct CDR3 sequences, roughly 6.7% of which appear only once. The sample was CD4+ T cells sorted from PBMCs, taken around 10 days after the first yellow fever vaccination. The receptors were gathered from a man between 18 and 35 years old who received the YFV17D yellow fever vaccine.

Many counts were recorded for this clonotype. The rearrangement links TRBV5-1 to TRBJ2-1; D is unclear. Between the trimmed V and J ends, which lost 2 bases and 2 bases, there was a span of 11 bases. The CDR3 is made up of 15 amino acids. From germline, CDR1 is SGHRS and CDR2 YFSETQ. CDR3 amino acids: CASSFRQATYNEQFF. CDR3 in DNA: TGCGCCAGCAGCTTTCGGCAGGCCACCTACAATGAGCAGTTCTTC. The complete variable domain, with remaining parts taken from reference TRBV5-1 and TRBJ2-1, reads KAGVTQTPRYLIKTRGQQVTLSCSPISGHRSVSWYQQTPGQGLQFLFEYFSETQRNKGNFPGRFSGRQFSNSRSEMNVSTLELGDSALYLCASSFRQATYNEQFFGPGTRLTVL.

The sample holds one count of this clonotype. The rearrangement joins TRBV11-3 to TRBJ2-7; TRBD2 agrees at 8 bases. The V and J ends lost 1 base and 6 bases, in that order; junction bases with no gene match: 8. CDR3 length: 15 amino acids. The germline V gene has CDR1 SGHNT and CDR2 YENEEA. The CDR3 nucleotides read TGTGCCAGCAGCTTAGTATCCGGGAGGGGTTCCGAGCAGTACTTC. Protein product: CASSLVSGRGSEQYF.

This clonotype was seen many times. The chain combines TRBV6-2 or TRBV6-3 with TRBJ2-1; a weak D match, TRBD1 (5 bases). CDR3 length: 11 amino acids. The germline V gene encodes CDR1 MNHEY and CDR2 SVGEGT. V was pared by 6 bases and J by 8 bases, with 8 bases between. DNA of the CDR3: TGTGCCAGCAGCAGGGTGGATGAGCAGTTCTTC. Its protein product is CASSRVDEQFF.

The rearrangement uses TRBV2 and TRBJ2-3; 13 nucleotides line up with TRBD2. V was pared by 8 bases and J by 2 bases, with 4 bases of the junction left unmatched. This CDR3 comprises 15 residues. The V gene's germline CDR1 is SNHLY and CDR2 FYNNEI. DNA for the CDR3: TGTGCCAGCGGGACTAGCGGGGTCAACACAGATACGCAGTATTTT. Protein sequence: CASGTSGVNTDTQYF.

This clonotype showed up many times. V and J are TRBV12-3 or TRBV12-4 and TRBJ1-1; D is unclear. The length of the CDR3 is 14 residues. The V and J ends lost 3 bases and 1 base respectively, with 9 bases between them. The CDR3, as DNA: TGTGCCAGCAGTTTCCAGGCAAAGAACACTGAAGCTTTCTTT. Encoded protein: CASSFQAKNTEAFF.

Turning to this clonotype: Sequence at one end of the junction differs from germline and may be a read error. CDR3 protein: CVSSLGYEQYF. The CDR3, as DNA: TGTGTCAGCAGCTTGGGTTACGAGCAGTACTTC. The rearrangement links TRBV5-6 to TRBJ2-7; D ambiguous. CDR1 SGHDT and CDR2 YYEEEE come from the germline V gene. The CDR3 contains 11 residues.

This clonotype has a handful of counts. The chain is built from TRBV5-1 and TRBJ1-3; D is uncertain. The CDR3 contains 13 residues. The ends were cut back, 0 bases at V and 7 bases at J, with 8 bases in the middle. Germline V lookup: CDR1 SGHRS, CDR2 YFSETQ. The CDR3 DNA is TGCGCCAGCAGCTTGGAGGGTGGGAACACCATATATTTT. Its protein product is CASSLEGGNTIYF.

The sample holds many counts of this clonotype. V usage is TRBV18 and J usage is TRBJ2-3; 7 bases are shared with TRBD1. Germline V gene sequence: CDR1 KGHSH, CDR2 LQKENI. The CDR3 totals 16 residues. Trimming at V came to 4 bases and at J to 1 base, leaving 8 bases not matched to a gene. This CDR3 reads CASSRGTAIGTDTQYF. CDR3 DNA: TGTGCCAGCTCACGTGGGACAGCAATAGGCACAGATACGCAGTATTTT.

This clonotype was recorded at least ten times. The chain carries TRBV5-1 and TRBJ2-3; D unclear. V lost 0 bases and J lost 2, with 10 bases in between. Germline loops: CDR1 SGHRS, CDR2 YFSETQ. There are 15 residues in the CDR3. CDR3 coding DNA: TGCGCCAGCAGCTTGGCCCGCCTACTCACAGATACGCAGTATTTT. Its translation: CASSLARLLTDTQYF.

This clonotype was seen ten or more times. This chain joins TRBV12-3 or TRBV12-4 and TRBJ1-2; no clear D gene. This CDR3 is 13 amino acids long. V was cut by 8 bases and J by 7 bases, with 17 bases left in between. CDR3 region: CASSAGWSGGYTF. The CDR3 region has the DNA TGTGCCAGCTCGGCAGGCTGGAGCGGTGGCTACACCTTC.

This clonotype was detected only a few times. The chain carries TRBV25-1 and TRBJ1-2; no clear D gene. Trimming left V 2 bases short and J 2 bases short, with 6 bases between. CDR1 and CDR2 from the germline V gene are MGHDK and SYGVNS. The CDR3 has 13 residues. CDR3 sequence reads: CASSEGANYGYTF. The CDR3 DNA is TGTGCCAGCAGTGAAGGTGCCAACTATGGCTACACCTTC.

This clonotype was seen ten or more times. J is TRBJ2-1 and V is TRBV6-5; 12 nucleotides agree with TRBD2. The length of the CDR3 is 15 residues. Germline V gives CDR1 MNHEY, CDR2 SVGAGI. The trim removed 2 bases at V and 12 bases at J, leaving 8 bases unmatched. CDR3 region: CASSYRASGGARQFF. DNA of the CDR3: TGTGCCAGCAGTTACAGGGCTAGCGGGGGGGCAAGGCAGTTCTTC.

This clonotype has only a few counts. The chain carries TRBV4-1 and TRBJ1-2; D unresolved. Trimming left V 6 bases short and J 5 bases short, with 13 bases between. Germline-derived CDR1 and CDR2 are MGHRA and YSYEKL. The CDR3 consists of 13 residues. CDR3 residues: CASRRGQEYGYTF. The CDR3 DNA reads as TGCGCCAGCAGGCGCGGGCAAGAGTATGGCTACACCTTC.

This clonotype came up a few times. The V gene is TRBV7-2, the J gene TRBJ2-7, with a possible D match to TRBD1 (6 bases). The CDR3 sequence is 13 residues long. CDR1 and CDR2 from the germline V gene are SGHTA and FQGNSA. Trimming shortened V by 5 bases and J by 3 bases, and 11 bases separated the two germline ends. The CDR3 loop is CASSATGFYEQYF. As DNA, the CDR3 is TGTGCCAGCAGCGCCACAGGGTTCTACGAGCAGTACTTC.

This clonotype was counted at least ten times. The chain couples TRBV7-3 to TRBJ2-3, with 12 positions matching TRBD2. This CDR3 comprises 15 residues. Germline V gives CDR1 SGHTA, CDR2 FQGTGA. V shed 3 bases, J shed 6 bases, and the junction held 4 bases outside the gene matches. The CDR3 DNA sequence: TGTGCCAGCAGCTTCCGCGGACTAGCGGGGGATACGCAGTATTTT. Protein sequence: CASSFRGLAGDTQYF.

The J gene is TRBJ2-7, the V gene TRBV7-3; 8 bases are shared with TRBD1. With 3 bases clipped from V and 6 bases from J, the junction kept 4 bases outside the gene matches. The CDR3 runs to 13 residues. The germline gives CDR1 SGHTA, CDR2 FQGTGA. The CDR3 spells CASSFGQGGEQYF. As DNA, the CDR3 is TGTGCCAGCAGCTTCGGACAGGGAGGCGAGCAGTACTTC.

This clonotype was seen a few times. V is TRBV7-2 and J is TRBJ2-7; 14 bases map to TRBD2. V shed 3 bases, J shed 7 bases, and the junction held 8 bases outside the gene matches. Germline CDR1 SGHTA, CDR2 FQGNSA. The CDR3 is 16 residues long. The CDR3 protein is CASSFVTSGGGREQYF. CDR3 bases: TGTGCCAGCAGCTTTGTGACTAGCGGGGGGGGTCGGGAGCAGTACTTC.

This clonotype was detected many times. The chain joins TRBV24-1 to TRBJ1-2, with a possible D match to TRBD1 (6 bases). V gave up 3 bases and J gave up 8 bases, with 15 bases separating them. Germline loops: CDR1 KGHDR, CDR2 SFDVKD. The CDR3 totals 14 residues. The CDR3 DNA reads TGTGCCACCAGTGATCCCTCCGGACAGATCGGCTACACCTTC. Encoded protein: CATSDPSGQIGYTF.

In its sample, this clonotype was seen many times. The chain employs TRBV10-3 and TRBJ1-5; D not certain. CDR1 is ENHRY and CDR2 is SYGVKD in the germline V gene. V shed 3 bases and J shed 6 bases, with 18 bases lying between them. CDR3 length equals 16 residues. In DNA, the CDR3 is TGTGCCATCAGTGATCGGGCATTAACAGCCGTTCAGCCCCAGCATTTT. This codes for CAISDRALTAVQPQHF.